Below, one TCR beta chain is given with its context. The antigen remains undetermined. The sample's treatment: roughly nine-day PBMC culture with coronavirus spike peptide pools or control peptides (ViraFEST assay). The germline CDR1 and CDR2 sequences are LNHDA and SQIVND (reference sequence). V was shortened by 1 base and J by 4 bases, with 10 bases between the two germline ends. The CDR3 length is 14 residues. Scientists ran DNA taken from cultured CD4+ T cells through the Oncomine TCR Beta short-read assay for sequencing. TCRdb fed the PCR reads into MiXCR, producing one record per CDR3 protein. The data show 15,000 to 19,000 distinct CDR3 sequences, 45% to 60% seen once. The data stem from a study of vaccination and CD4 T cells after COVID-19. Study context: Four females and six males made up the convalescents, with two Hispanic. Median draw time for post-COVID samples was 101 days post-diagnosis (range 35 to 161).

V and J are TRBV19 and TRBJ1-2, with D maybe TRBD1 (5 bases). The source is a human donor who had recovered from COVID-19. Sequences were obtained from CD4+ T cells from blood, cultured in vitro. The CDR3 bases are TGTGCCAGTAGTATAGCACGGGACGGCTATGGCTACACCTTC. Translation gives CASSIARDGYGYTF.